This T cell receptor (beta chain) was retrieved from a study of cytotoxic CD8 clonotypes in ibrutinib-treated CLL. Study outcomes and limitations: The study found baseline clonality above age-matched healthy donors, tracking circulating CD8+ T-cell counts.

Some clones are missing from TCRdb's copy, which holds only in-frame ones; the method was immunoSEQ multiplex PCR. Among over 200,000 clones listed, 60% to 80% were seen once. This clone was seen only a few times. Its antigen is unidentified. The CDR3 runs to 16 residues. The germline V gene encodes CDR1 SGHRS and CDR2 YFSETQ. Trimming pared 3 bases from V and 0 bases from J, leaving 12 bases between. The TCR sequence derives from a human donor with chronic lymphocytic leukemia. The source was PBMCs, collected after 12 months of ibrutinib treatment. This sequence joins TRBV5-1 and TRBJ2-2, with D perhaps matching TRBD1 (6 bases). The CDR3 protein is CASSSGQRTNTGELFF. In DNA, the CDR3 is TGCGCCAGCAGCTCCGGACAGAGGACGAACACCGGGGAGCTGTTTTTT. Drawing the rest from reference TRBV5-1 and TRBJ2-2, the complete variable domain is KAGVTQTPRYLIKTRGQQVTLSCSPISGHRSVSWYQQTPGQGLQFLFEYFSETQRNKGNFPGRFSGRQFSNSRSEMNVSTLELGDSALYLCASSSGQRTNTGELFFGEGSRLTVL.